A selection of T cell receptor beta chains follows, all from one sample in a study of read filtering for tumor transcriptome and immune sequencing. A single record per CDR3 protein comes from TCRdb applying MiXCR to the reads. The table lists 130,000 or so distinct CDR3 sequences, roughly 13% of them singletons. The sequenced material came from a population of CD138-negative cells sorted from bone marrow. The receptors were gathered from a donor at least 40 years old with multiple myeloma. Both conserved end residues are part of each CDR3. A D gene is named only where the DNA matches it firmly. A clone size is listed for some rows: how often the clone was seen (once, few, many), or a class if it is expanded.

TRBJ1-1 | many | TRBD1 | TRBV5-6 | CASSLLRQGNTEAFF | TGTGCCAGCAGCTTGCTAAGACAGGGTAACACTGAAGCTTTCTTT
TRBJ2-1 | few | TRBD2 | TRBV7-9 | CASNSSGSGANGQFF | TGTGCCAGCAACTCGAGCGGGAGTGGGGCCAATGGGCAGTTCTTC
TRBJ1-1 | many | NA | TRBV20-1 | CSAGGLLNTEAFF | TGCAGTGCGGGAGGACTGCTGAACACTGAAGCTTTCTTT
TRBJ2-3 | many | TRBD2 | TRBV7-9 | CASSSRLAGADTQYF | TGTGCCAGCAGCTCCAGACTAGCGGGGGCAGATACGCAGTATTTT
TRBJ2-1 | NA | NA | TRBV7-3 | CASSLAFLGGSEQFF | TGTGCCAGCAGCTTAGCTTTCCTAGGAGGTAGTGAGCAGTTCTTC
TRBJ2-2 | few | NA | TRBV7-8 | CASSLALRNTGELFF | TGTGCCAGCAGCTTAGCGCTAAGGAACACCGGGGAGCTGTTTTTT
TRBJ1-1 | few | NA | TRBV30 | CAWSGPLIMNTEAFF | TGTGCCTGGAGTGGGCCTTTAATTATGAACACTGAAGCTTTCTTT
TRBJ1-5 | many | NA | TRBV27 | CASAPYNQPQHF | TGTGCCAGCGCGCCGTACAATCAGCCCCAGCATTTT
TRBJ2-3 | many | NA | TRBV5-1 | CASRHDGGTDTQYF | TGCGCCAGCAGGCATGACGGGGGCACAGATACGCAGTATTTT
TRBJ2-1 | many | NA | TRBV6-1 | CASSTIWEQFF | TGTGCCAGCAGTACTATTTGGGAGCAGTTCTTC
TRBJ2-7 | NA | TRBD1 | TRBV11-3 | CASSLNPGGYEQYF | TGTGCCAGCAGCTTAAATCCAGGGGGCTACGAGCAGTACTTC
TRBJ1-1 | many | TRBD1 | TRBV2 | CASSIRTGRNTEAFF | TGTGCCAGCAGTATTCGGACAGGGCGGAACACTGAAGCTTTCTTT
TRBJ1-5 | many | NA | TRBV7-2 | CASSSQGNQPQHF | TGTGCCAGCAGCTCGCAGGGAAATCAGCCCCAGCATTTT
TRBJ2-5 | many | NA | TRBV29-1 | CSVGFQETQYF | TGCAGCGTTGGCTTCCAAGAGACCCAGTACTTC